A selection of T cell receptor beta chains follows, all from one sample in a study of Graves' ophthalmopathy and Graves' hyperthyroidism. TCRdb called the multiplex PCR reads again in MiXCR, with one record for every CDR3 protein. The sample carries around 600,000 distinct CDR3 sequences, 35% to 50% recorded once. Material for sequencing was peripheral blood. All receptors derive from an adult man with Graves' ophthalmopathy. Both conserved end residues are part of each CDR3. The D gene is left open where the match is weak. Some rows mark clone size as missing; the rest say once, few, many or name a class of expanded clone.

J	size	D	V	CDR3	DNA
TRBJ2-7	once	.	TRBV5-4	CASSLAGADPRYEQYF	TGTGCCAGCAGCTTGGCCGGGGCCGATCCTCGCTACGAGCAGTACTTC
TRBJ1-3	.	TRBD1	TRBV5-8	CASSGGGGLSGNTIYF	TGTGCCAGCAGTGGAGGAGGGGGCCTCTCTGGAAACACCATATATTTT
TRBJ1-2	many	.	TRBV7-2	CASSLDFSNGYTF	TGTGCCAGCAGCTTAGATTTTTCCAATGGCTACACCTTC
TRBJ2-7	many	.	TRBV5-1	CASSPVGGRNEQYF	TGCGCCAGCAGCCCTGTGGGGGGAAGGAACGAGCAGTACTTC
TRBJ2-6	many	TRBD1	TRBV4-1	CASSHHTGQLSGANVLTF	TGCGCCAGCAGCCACCACACGGGACAGCTGAGTGGGGCCAACGTCCTGACTTTC
TRBJ1-2	many	.	TRBV20-1	CSAEEGEGLGYTF	TGCAGTGCAGAGGAAGGGGAAGGCTTGGGCTACACCTTC
TRBJ1-3	many	.	TRBV4-1	CASSQDRTEGNTIYF	TGCGCCAGCAGCCAAGACCGGACGGAAGGAAACACCATATATTTT
TRBJ2-2	many	.	TRBV7-9	CASSLGIANTGELFF	TGTGCCAGCAGCTTGGGGATAGCGAACACCGGGGAGCTGTTTTTT
TRBJ1-3	few	.	TRBV5-8	CASSLVQGTRNTIYF	TGTGCCAGCAGCTTGGTTCAGGGTACAAGAAACACCATATATTTT
TRBJ1-2	many	.	TRBV11-2	CASSNRRYGYTF	TGTGCCAGCAGCAATCGAAGGTATGGCTACACCTTC
TRBJ2-3	once	TRBD1	TRBV14	CASSGQGSDTQYF	TGTGCCAGCAGCGGACAGGGTTCGGATACGCAGTATTTT
TRBJ2-7	.	TRBD2	TRBV13	CASSLERSGAHSYEQYF	TGTGCCAGCAGCTTAGAGCGAAGCGGGGCCCACTCCTACGAGCAGTACTTC
TRBJ1-1	many	.	TRBV10-3	CAIRRGPAETEAFF	TGTGCCATCAGACGCGGACCCGCGGAAACTGAAGCTTTCTTT
TRBJ1-4	.	.	TRBV28	CASSPSSWGRGANEKLFF	TGTGCCAGCAGCCCCAGTTCCTGGGGACGGGGAGCTAATGAAAAACTGTTTTTT
TRBJ2-7	.	.	TRBV6-1	CASRAYGEQYF	TGTGCCAGCCGCGCCTACGGCGAGCAGTACTTC
TRBJ1-1	few	.	TRBV4-2	CASSQARAVDEAFF	TGTGCCAGCAGCCAAGCTCGGGCTGTCGATGAAGCTTTCTTT
TRBJ2-2	.	.	TRBV15	CATSRDPVVIPNTGELFF	TGTGCCACCAGCAGGGACCCCGTCGTGATCCCGAACACCGGGGAGCTGTTTTTT
TRBJ1-1	many	.	TRBV12-3/TRBV12-4	CASSPHWATEAFF	TGTGCCAGCAGTCCTCACTGGGCCACTGAAGCTTTCTTT
TRBJ2-7	few	.	TRBV2	CASSGTQYEQYF	TGTGCCAGCTCAGGGACCCAGTACGAGCAGTACTTC
TRBJ1-1	many	.	TRBV12-3/TRBV12-4	CASSLYPNTEAFF	TGTGCCAGCAGTTTGTATCCGAACACTGAAGCTTTCTTT
TRBJ1-5	.	.	TRBV19	CASSIRGGGPGHRAQPQHF	TGTGCCAGTAGTATAAGGGGCGGCGGGCCGGGGCATCGTGCCCAGCCCCAGCATTTT
TRBJ1-3	.	TRBD1	TRBV12-3/TRBV12-4	CASSPTGGPRNTIYF	TGTGCCAGCAGTCCGACAGGGGGCCCCCGAAACACCATATATTTT
TRBJ2-3	.	.	TRBV7-9	CASSHTESTDTQYF	TGTGCCAGCAGCCACACAGAAAGCACAGATACGCAGTATTTT
TRBJ2-5	.	TRBD1	TRBV7-2	CASTGQGAETQYF	TGTGCCAGCACCGGACAGGGAGCGGAGACCCAGTACTTC
TRBJ1-5	few	TRBD1	TRBV2	CAWSGGQGIHQPQHF	TGTGCCTGGAGTGGAGGACAGGGGATCCATCAGCCCCAGCATTTT
TRBJ2-7	.	TRBD2	TRBV10-3	CASSPVRLAVSSYEQYF	TGTGCCAGCTCACCGGTGCGCCTAGCGGTCAGCTCCTACGAGCAGTACTTC
TRBJ2-2	.	TRBD1	TRBV7-7	CASSPHAGGSGELFF	TGTGCCAGCAGCCCTCACGCAGGGGGTTCCGGGGAGCTGTTTTTT
TRBJ2-7	once	.	TRBV9	CASSGAGWLSEQHF	TGTGCCAGCAGTGGGGCGGGGTGGCTGAGCGAGCAGCACTTC
TRBJ2-5	few	.	TRBV5-1	CASSLETGLETQYF	TGCGCCAGCAGCTTGGAGACAGGACTAGAGACCCAGTACTTC
TRBJ2-3	.	TRBD2	TRBV7-2	CATAARGGAADTQYF	TGTGCCACGGCCGCACGCGGGGGGGCCGCAGATACGCAGTATTTT
TRBJ2-7	.	TRBD1	TRBV25-1	CASSGGRGNHEQYF	TGTGCCAGCAGTGGCGGCAGGGGGAACCACGAGCAGTACTTC
TRBJ2-7	many	.	TRBV7-6	CASSIQGGSSSEQYF	TGTGCCAGCAGCATTCAGGGGGGTTCCTCGTCCGAGCAGTACTTC
TRBJ1-5	many	.	TRBV27	CASSQRGNQPQHF	TGTGCCAGCAGCCAGCGGGGCAATCAGCCCCAGCATTTT
TRBJ1-6	many	TRBD1	TRBV12-3/TRBV12-4	CASSQDRGTYNSPLHF	TGTGCCAGCAGCCAAGACAGGGGGACCTATAATTCACCCCTCCACTTT
TRBJ2-7	many	TRBD1	TRBV5-8	CASSSGGQGHEQYF	TGTGCCAGCAGCTCGGGGGGACAGGGCCACGAGCAGTACTTC
TRBJ2-7	many	.	TRBV20-1	CSARAWRPTSYEQYF	TGCAGTGCTAGAGCGTGGCGGCCGACCTCCTACGAGCAGTACTTC
TRBJ1-2	many	TRBD1	TRBV5-1	CASSPATSDRPYGYTF	TGCGCCAGCAGCCCCGCAACCTCGGACAGGCCATATGGCTACACCTTC
TRBJ1-1	few	TRBD1	TRBV6-5	CASSYLGQGQSNTEAFF	TGTGCCAGCAGTTACTTGGGACAGGGGCAATCGAACACTGAAGCTTTCTTT
TRBJ1-4	many	.	TRBV20-1	CSAFGWTNEKLFF	TGCAGTGCTTTCGGGTGGACTAATGAAAAACTGTTTTTT
TRBJ1-5	many	.	TRBV10-2	CASRDEVYQPQHF	TGCGCCAGCAGGGATGAGGTATATCAGCCCCAGCATTTT
TRBJ1-2	.	.	TRBV6-1	CASSFTGAGNGYTF	TGTGCCAGCAGTTTCACCGGGGCAGGGAATGGCTACACCTTC
TRBJ1-3	.	.	TRBV25-1	CASARSGPSGNTIYF	TGTGCCAGCGCTAGGTCCGGGCCCTCTGGAAACACCATATATTTT
TRBJ1-2	.	TRBD1	TRBV3-1	CASSQRQGAPNYGYTF	TGTGCCAGCAGCCAGAGACAGGGGGCCCCTAACTATGGCTACACCTTC
TRBJ1-2	few	TRBD1	TRBV2	CASRDSLYGYTF	TGTGCCAGCCGGGACAGCCTCTATGGCTACACCTTC
TRBJ1-3	once	.	TRBV25-1	CARKTGSGNTIYF	TGTGCCAGAAAGACAGGAAGTGGAAACACCATATATTTT